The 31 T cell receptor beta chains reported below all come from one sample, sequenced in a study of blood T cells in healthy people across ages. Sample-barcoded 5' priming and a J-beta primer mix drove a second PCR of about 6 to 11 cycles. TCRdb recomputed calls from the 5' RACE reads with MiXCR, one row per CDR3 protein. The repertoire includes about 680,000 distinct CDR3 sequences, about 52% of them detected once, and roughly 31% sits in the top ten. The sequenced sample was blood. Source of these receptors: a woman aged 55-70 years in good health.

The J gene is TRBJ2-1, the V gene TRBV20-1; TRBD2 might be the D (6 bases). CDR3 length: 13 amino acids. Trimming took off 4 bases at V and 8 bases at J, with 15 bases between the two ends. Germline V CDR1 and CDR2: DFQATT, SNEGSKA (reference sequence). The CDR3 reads CSATGGIADEQFF. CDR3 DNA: TGCAGTGCTACCGGGGGAATCGCGGATGAGCAGTTCTTC.

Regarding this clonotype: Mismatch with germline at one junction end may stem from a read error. For the CDR3, the DNA is TGTGCCAGCAGCACCTCACAGGTTCGGAACGCTGAAGCTTTCTTT. It codes for CASSTSQVRNAEAFF. This chain joins TRBV5-6 and TRBJ1-1, with a weak D call TRBD1 (5 bases). Germline V gene lookup returns CDR1 SGHDT and CDR2 YYEEEE. CDR3 length: 15 amino acids.

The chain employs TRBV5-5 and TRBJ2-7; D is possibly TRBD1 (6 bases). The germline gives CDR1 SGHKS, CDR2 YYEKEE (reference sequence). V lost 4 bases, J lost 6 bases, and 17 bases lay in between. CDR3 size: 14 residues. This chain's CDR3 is CASSPGQQRGEQYF. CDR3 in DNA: TGTGCCAGCAGCCCCGGACAGCAAAGGGGCGAGCAGTACTTC.

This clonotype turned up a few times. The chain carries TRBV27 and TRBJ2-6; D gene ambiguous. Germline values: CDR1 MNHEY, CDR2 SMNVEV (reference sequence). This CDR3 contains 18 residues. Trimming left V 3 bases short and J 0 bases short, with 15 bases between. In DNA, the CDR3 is TGTGCCAGCAGTTTTGACCGCCCCAAGAGCTCTGGGGCCAACGTCCTGACTTTC. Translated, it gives CASSFDRPKSSGANVLTF.

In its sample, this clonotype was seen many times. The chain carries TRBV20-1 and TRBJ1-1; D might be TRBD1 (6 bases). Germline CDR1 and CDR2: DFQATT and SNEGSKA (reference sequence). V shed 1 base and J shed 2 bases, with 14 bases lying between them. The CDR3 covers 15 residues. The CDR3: CSARVSGQPNTEAFF. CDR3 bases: TGCAGTGCTAGAGTTTCGGGACAACCTAACACTGAAGCTTTCTTT.

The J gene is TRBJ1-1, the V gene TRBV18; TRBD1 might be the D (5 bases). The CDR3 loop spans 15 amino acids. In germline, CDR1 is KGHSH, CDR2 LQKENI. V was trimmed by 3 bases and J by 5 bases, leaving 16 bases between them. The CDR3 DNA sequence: TGTGCCAGCTCACCCGCGAGGGGCAGGGAAACTGAAGCTTTCTTT. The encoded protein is CASSPARGRETEAFF.

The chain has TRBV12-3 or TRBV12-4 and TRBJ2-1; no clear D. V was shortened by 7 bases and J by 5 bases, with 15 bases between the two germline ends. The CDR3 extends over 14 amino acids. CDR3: CASTTPKGHNEQFF. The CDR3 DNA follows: TGTGCCAGCACGACCCCCAAGGGTCACAATGAGCAGTTCTTC.

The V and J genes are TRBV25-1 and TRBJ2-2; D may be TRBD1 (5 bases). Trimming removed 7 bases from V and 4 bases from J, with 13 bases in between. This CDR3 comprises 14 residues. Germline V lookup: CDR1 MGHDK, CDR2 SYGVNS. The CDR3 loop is CASKPAGSTGELFF. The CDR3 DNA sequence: TGTGCCAGCAAGCCGGCAGGGTCCACCGGGGAGCTGTTTTTT.

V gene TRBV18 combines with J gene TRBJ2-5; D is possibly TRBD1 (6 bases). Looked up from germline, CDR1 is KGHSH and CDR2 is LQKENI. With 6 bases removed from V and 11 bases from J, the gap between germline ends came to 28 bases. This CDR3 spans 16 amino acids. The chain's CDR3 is CASSSDQPGAGNEQYF. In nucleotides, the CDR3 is TGTGCCAGCTCCTCCGACCAACCAGGGGCAGGCAATGAGCAGTACTTC.

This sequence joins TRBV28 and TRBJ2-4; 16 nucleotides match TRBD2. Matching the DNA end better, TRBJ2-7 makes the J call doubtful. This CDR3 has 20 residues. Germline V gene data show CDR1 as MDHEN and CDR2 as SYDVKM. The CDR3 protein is CASSFLLTGLAGGPQYEQYF. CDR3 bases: TGTGCCAGCAGTTTTTTACTGACGGGACTAGCGGGAGGGCCCCAATACGAGCAGTACTTC.

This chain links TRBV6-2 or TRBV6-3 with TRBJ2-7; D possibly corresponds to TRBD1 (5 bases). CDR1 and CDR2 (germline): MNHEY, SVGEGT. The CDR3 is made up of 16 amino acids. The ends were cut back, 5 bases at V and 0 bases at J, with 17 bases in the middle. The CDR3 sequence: CASSRPTIQGSYEQYF. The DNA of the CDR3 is TGTGCCAGCAGTAGGCCGACAATCCAGGGCTCCTACGAGCAGTACTTC.

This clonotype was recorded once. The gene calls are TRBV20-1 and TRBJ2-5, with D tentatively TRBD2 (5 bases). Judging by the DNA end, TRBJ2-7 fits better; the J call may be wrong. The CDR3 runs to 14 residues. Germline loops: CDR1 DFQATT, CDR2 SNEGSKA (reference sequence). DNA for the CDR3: TGCAGTGCTAGGCCCCGGGATTCGGTCTACGAGCAGTACTTC. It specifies CSARPRDSVYEQYF.

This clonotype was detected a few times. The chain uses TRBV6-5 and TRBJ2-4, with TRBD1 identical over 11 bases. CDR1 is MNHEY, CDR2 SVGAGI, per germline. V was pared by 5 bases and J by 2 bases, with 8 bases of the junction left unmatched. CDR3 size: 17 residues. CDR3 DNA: TGTGCCAGCAGTAACGGACAGGGGGCATATTCCAAAAACATTCAGTACTTC. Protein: CASSNGQGAYSKNIQYF.

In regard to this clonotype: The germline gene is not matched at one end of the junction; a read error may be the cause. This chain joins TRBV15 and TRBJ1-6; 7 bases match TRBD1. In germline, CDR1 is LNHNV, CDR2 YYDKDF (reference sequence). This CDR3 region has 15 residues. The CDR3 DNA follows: TGTGCCACCAACAGAAGACAGGGTCGGAATTCACCCCTCCACTTT. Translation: CATNRRQGRNSPLHF.

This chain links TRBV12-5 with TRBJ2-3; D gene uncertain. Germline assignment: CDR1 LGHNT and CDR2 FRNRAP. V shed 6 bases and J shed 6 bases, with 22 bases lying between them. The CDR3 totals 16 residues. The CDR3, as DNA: TGTGCTAGTGGGGATTGGGTGGCAGGCCCTGAGGATACGCAGTATTTT. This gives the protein CASGDWVAGPEDTQYF.

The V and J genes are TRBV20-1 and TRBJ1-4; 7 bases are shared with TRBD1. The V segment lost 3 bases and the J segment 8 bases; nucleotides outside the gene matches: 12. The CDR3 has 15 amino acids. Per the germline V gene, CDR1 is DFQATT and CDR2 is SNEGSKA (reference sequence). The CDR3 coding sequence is TGCAGTGCTAGGCAACGACAGGGAAGTTGGGAAAAACTGTTTTTT. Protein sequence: CSARQRQGSWEKLFF.

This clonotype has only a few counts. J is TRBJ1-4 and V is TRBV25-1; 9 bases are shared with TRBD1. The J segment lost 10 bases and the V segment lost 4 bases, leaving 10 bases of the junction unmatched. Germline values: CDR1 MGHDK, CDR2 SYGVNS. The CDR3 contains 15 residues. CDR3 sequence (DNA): TGTGCCAGCAGTGGCGGGGACAGGGTAGGGGGAAAACTGTTTTTT. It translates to CASSGGDRVGGKLFF.

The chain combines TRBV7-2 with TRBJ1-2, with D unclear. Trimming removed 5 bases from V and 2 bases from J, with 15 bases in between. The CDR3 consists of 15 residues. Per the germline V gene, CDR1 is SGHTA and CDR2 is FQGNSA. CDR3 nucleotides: TGTGCCAGCAGCCTTAATTTTGGAGGAAACTATGGCTACACCTTC. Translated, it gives CASSLNFGGNYGYTF.

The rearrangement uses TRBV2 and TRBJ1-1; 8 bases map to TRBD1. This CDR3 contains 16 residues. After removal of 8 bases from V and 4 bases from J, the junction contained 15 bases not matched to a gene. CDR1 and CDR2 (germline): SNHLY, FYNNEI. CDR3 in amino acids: CASGMGPKTGATEAFF. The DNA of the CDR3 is TGTGCCAGCGGAATGGGACCAAAGACAGGGGCCACTGAAGCTTTCTTT.

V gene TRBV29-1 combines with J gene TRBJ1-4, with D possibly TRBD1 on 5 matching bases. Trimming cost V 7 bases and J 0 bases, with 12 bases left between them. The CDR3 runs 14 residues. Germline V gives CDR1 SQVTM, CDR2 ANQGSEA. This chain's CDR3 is CSAKNRSTNEKLFF. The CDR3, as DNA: TGCAGCGCTAAGAACAGGTCAACTAATGAAAAACTGTTTTTT.

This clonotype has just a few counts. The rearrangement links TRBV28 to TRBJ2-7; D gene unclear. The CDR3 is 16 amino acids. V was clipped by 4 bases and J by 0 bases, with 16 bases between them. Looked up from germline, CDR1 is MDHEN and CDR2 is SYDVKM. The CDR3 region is CASSWADRFSSYEQYF. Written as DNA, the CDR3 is TGTGCCAGCAGTTGGGCGGACCGATTTAGCTCCTACGAGCAGTACTTC.

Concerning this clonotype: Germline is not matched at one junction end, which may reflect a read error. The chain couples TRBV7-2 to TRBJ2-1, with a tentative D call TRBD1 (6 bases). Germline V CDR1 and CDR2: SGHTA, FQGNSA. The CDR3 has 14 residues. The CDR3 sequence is CASSLRGQRNGQFF. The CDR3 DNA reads TGTGCCAGCAGTTTAAGAGGACAGAGGAATGGGCAGTTCTTC.

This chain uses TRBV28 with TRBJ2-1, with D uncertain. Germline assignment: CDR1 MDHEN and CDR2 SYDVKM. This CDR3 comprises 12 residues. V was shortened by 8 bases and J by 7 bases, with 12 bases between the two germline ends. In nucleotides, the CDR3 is TGTGCCAGCTTGGGTCTTTTAAATGAGCAGTTCTTC. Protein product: CASLGLLNEQFF.

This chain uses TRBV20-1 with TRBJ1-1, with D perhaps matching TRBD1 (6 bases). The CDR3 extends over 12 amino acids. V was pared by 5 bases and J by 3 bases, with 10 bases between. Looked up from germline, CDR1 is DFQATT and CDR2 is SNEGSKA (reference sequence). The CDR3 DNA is TGCAGTGCTGGGGACACCCACACTGAAGCTTTCTTT. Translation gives CSAGDTHTEAFF.

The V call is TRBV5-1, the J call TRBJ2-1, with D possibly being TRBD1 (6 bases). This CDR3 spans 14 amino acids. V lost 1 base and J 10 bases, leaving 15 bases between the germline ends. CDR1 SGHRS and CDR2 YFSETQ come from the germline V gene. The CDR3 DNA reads TGCGCCAGCAGCTTGCAAGCGATGACAGGCGAGCAGTTCTTC. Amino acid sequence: CASSLQAMTGEQFF.

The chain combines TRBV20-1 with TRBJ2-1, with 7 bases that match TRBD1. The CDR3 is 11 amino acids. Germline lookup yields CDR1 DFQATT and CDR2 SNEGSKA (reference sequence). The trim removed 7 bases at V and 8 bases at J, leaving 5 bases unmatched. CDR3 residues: CSVGRGYEQFF. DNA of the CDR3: TGCAGTGTTGGCAGGGGGTATGAGCAGTTCTTC.

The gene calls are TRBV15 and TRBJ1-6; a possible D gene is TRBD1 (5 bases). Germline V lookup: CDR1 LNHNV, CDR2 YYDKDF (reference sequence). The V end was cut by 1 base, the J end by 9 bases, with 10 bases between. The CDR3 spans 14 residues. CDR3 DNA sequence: TGTGCCACCAGCAGAGTGGCAGGGAGTTCACCCCTCCACTTT. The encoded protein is CATSRVAGSSPLHF.

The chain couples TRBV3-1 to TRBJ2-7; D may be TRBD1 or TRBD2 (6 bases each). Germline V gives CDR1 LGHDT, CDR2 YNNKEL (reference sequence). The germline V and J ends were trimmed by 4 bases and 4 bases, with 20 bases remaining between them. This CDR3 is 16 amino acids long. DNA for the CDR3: TGTGCCAGCAGCCCGAAAGGAGGGACATTAGGATACGAGCAGTACTTC. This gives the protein CASSPKGGTLGYEQYF.

As DNA, the CDR3 is TGTGCCAGCTCACCTAACAGGGGCTCTGGCTACACCTTC. Translation: CASSPNRGSGYTF. The chain couples TRBV18 to TRBJ1-2; 7 bases map to TRBD1. This CDR3 region has 13 residues. J gave up 7 bases and V 3 bases, and 5 bases lay outside the gene matches. CDR1 and CDR2 (germline): KGHSH, LQKENI.

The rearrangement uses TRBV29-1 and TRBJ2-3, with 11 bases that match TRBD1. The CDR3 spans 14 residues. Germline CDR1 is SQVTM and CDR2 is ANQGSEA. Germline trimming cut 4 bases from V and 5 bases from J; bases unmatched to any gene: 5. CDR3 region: CSVVRGQGGDTQYF. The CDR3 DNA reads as TGCAGCGTTGTTAGGGGACAGGGGGGAGATACGCAGTATTTT.

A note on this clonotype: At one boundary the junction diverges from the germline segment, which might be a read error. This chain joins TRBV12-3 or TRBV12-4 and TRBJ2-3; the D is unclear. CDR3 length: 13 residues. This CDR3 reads CTSNPTRTDTQYF. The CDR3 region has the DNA TGTACCAGCAACCCCACCCGCACAGATACGCAGTATTTT.